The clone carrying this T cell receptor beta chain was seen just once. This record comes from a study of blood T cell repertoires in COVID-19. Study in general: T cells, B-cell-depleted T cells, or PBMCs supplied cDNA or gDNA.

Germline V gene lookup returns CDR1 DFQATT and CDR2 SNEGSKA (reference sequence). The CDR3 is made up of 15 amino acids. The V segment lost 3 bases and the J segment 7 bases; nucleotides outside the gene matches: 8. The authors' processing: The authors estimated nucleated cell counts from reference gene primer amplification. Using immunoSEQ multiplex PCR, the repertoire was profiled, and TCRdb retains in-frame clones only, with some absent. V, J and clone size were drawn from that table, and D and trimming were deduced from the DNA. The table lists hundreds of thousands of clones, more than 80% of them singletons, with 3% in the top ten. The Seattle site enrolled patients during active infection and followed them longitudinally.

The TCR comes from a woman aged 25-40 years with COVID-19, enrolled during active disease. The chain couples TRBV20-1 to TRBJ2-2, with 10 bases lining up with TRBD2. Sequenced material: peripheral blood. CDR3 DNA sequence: TGCAGTGCTAGTTCTAGCGGGAGCGTAGACGGGGAGCTGTTTTTT. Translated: CSASSSGSVDGELFF.